The next 8 T cell receptor delta chains were all read from a single sample in a study of gamma-delta chains in newborns, infants, children. TCRdb re-called clones from the reads via CATT. The table includes roughly 3,100 delta-chain clones, under 60% detected once. The sample consisted of blood. These receptors were collected from a child who received the measles vaccine.

Regarding this clone: A much more abundant neighbour one base away suggests this may be a read error. This chain connects TRDV2 to TRDJ3; 10 positions match TRDD3. The V gene end was trimmed by 3 bases and the J gene end by 3 bases; junction bases not matched to a gene: 7. From germline, CDR1 is GEAIGNYY and CDR2 EKD. This CDR3 has 18 amino acids. CDR3 residues: CACDVLGDGHWDTRQMFF. CDR3 sequence (DNA): TGTGCCTGTGACGTACTGGGGGATGGACACTGGGACACCCGACAGATGTTTTTC.

V is TRDV1 and J is TRDJ1; the match to TRDD3 covers 10 bases. With 0 bases clipped from V and 3 bases from J, the junction kept 31 bases outside the gene matches. The CDR3 spans 25 residues. Germline loops: CDR1 TSWWSYY, CDR2 QGS. CDR3 coding DNA: TGTGCTCTTGGGGAACTTTGCGGCCCCCTCTCTTCCGAACACATACTGGGGGATCCAGCCGATAAACTCATCTTT. Its translation is CALGELCGPLSSEHILGDPADKLIF.

This clone has a handful of counts. The rearrangement uses TRDV1 and TRDJ2; TRDD3 agrees at 12 bases. Trimming took 4 bases from V and 3 from J; bases not matched to a gene: 18. This CDR3 region has 21 residues. Germline V CDR1 and CDR2: TSWWSYY, QGS. CDR3 nucleotides: TGTGCTCTTGGGGCCGTACCTTCCTACTGGGGGATACAGCGCCTGACAGCACAACTCTTCTTT. As protein: CALGAVPSYWGIQRLTAQLFF.

This clone ranks as large. Distinct nucleotide sequences in the sample also encode this CDR3. The DNA of the CDR3 is TGTGCCTGTGACGCACTGGGGGATACTTCCTGGGACACCCGACAGATGTTTTTC. Its protein product is CACDALGDTSWDTRQMFF. The chain is built from TRDV2 and TRDJ3, with 12 bases fitting TRDD3. The CDR3 totals 18 residues. V was pared by 3 bases and J by 1 base, with 3 bases of the junction left unmatched. Germline V CDR1 and CDR2: GEAIGNYY, EKD.

This clone was counted a few times. Possible read error: a much larger clone is one base away. This sequence joins TRDV2 and TRDJ1, with unresolved D. V was trimmed by 4 bases and J by 4 bases, leaving 15 bases between them. The germline gives CDR1 GEAIGNYY, CDR2 EKD. The CDR3 contains 14 residues. CDR3 region: CACESLGEDDKLIF. The CDR3 coding sequence is TGTGCCTGTGAAAGTCTCGGTGAGGACGATAAACTCATCTTT.

As for this clone: Possible read error: a much larger clone is one base away. The sample carries other DNA sequences with the same CDR3. The J gene is TRDJ1, the V gene TRDV2, with D uncertain. Between the trimmed V and J ends, which lost 1 base and 3 bases, there was a span of 14 bases. CDR1 is GEAIGNYY, CDR2 EKD, per germline. This CDR3 has 15 residues. The CDR3 region is CACDTVVASSDKLIF. CDR3 nucleotides: TGTGCCTGTGACACAGTGGTTGCCTCCTCCGATAAACTCATCTTT.

This clone has more than one count but fewer than ten. This CDR3 is also generated by other DNA sequences in the sample. J is TRDJ3 and V is TRDV2; the match to TRDD3 covers 11 bases. The germline V gene encodes CDR1 GEAIGNYY and CDR2 EKD. CDR3 length: 18 residues. The trim removed 3 bases at V and 0 bases at J, leaving 3 bases unmatched. The CDR3 loop reads CACDGLGDSSWDTRQMFF. The CDR3 nucleotides are TGTGCCTGTGACGGACTGGGGGATAGCTCCTGGGACACCCGACAGATGTTTTTC.

The gene calls are TRDV2 and TRDJ1; 8 bases agree with TRDD3. The CDR3 spans 17 residues. Germline V gene lookup returns CDR1 GEAIGNYY and CDR2 EKD. After removal of 0 bases from V and 3 bases from J, the junction contained 11 bases not matched to a gene. For the CDR3, the DNA is TGTGCCTGTGACACCGTTCTTGTGGGGGATCCCGCCGATAAACTCATCTTT. Its protein product is CACDTVLVGDPADKLIF.